The 17 T cell receptor beta chains below were found in one sample sequenced in a study of blood T cell repertoires in COVID-19. Profiling relied on immunoSEQ multiplex PCR, and the TCRdb table lists in-frame clones only, not all of them. Among just under 85,000 clones listed, approximately 86% were seen once. Sequencing used peripheral blood. These receptors came from an elderly man with active or convalescent COVID-19.

This clone was recorded a few times. The V gene is TRBV19, the J gene TRBJ2-1; 14 bases are shared with TRBD2. V lost 5 bases and J lost 4; bases outside the gene matches: 10. The CDR3 totals 18 residues. CDR1 is LNHDA, CDR2 SQIVND, per germline (reference sequence). The CDR3 bases are TGTGCCAGTAGTCTGGGACTAGCGGGAGATTTGAGGTACAATGAGCAGTTCTTC. This encodes CASSLGLAGDLRYNEQFF.

DNA of the CDR3: TGTGCCAGCGGACGGGGCGGCAGGGGAGGGGAAAAACTGTTTTTT. Its protein is CASGRGGRGGEKLFF. The chain links TRBV6-5 to TRBJ1-4, with a weak D call TRBD1 (6 bases). The CDR3 extends over 15 amino acids. Per the germline V gene, CDR1 is MNHEY and CDR2 is SVGAGI. V lost 8 bases, J lost 8 bases, and 21 bases lay in between.

The CDR3 loop is CASSARQGGNTEAFF. In DNA form, the CDR3 reads TGTGCCAGCAGCGCCAGACAGGGAGGGAACACTGAAGCTTTCTTT. The V and J genes are TRBV9 and TRBJ1-1, with 7 positions matching TRBD1. The CDR3 is 15 amino acids. In germline, CDR1 is SGDLS, CDR2 YYNGEE. J was trimmed by 1 base and V by 3 bases; bases with no gene match: 6.

The chain couples TRBV28 to TRBJ1-3; possible D gene TRBD1, 6 bases. Germline values: CDR1 MDHEN, CDR2 SYDVKM. The CDR3 sequence is 15 residues long. Trimming left V 2 bases short and J 0 bases short, with 8 bases between. This CDR3 reads CASSLRGISGNTIYF. For the CDR3, the DNA is TGTGCCAGCAGTTTAAGGGGGATCTCTGGAAACACCATATATTTT.

This chain uses TRBV3-1 (or the pseudogene TRBV3-2) with TRBJ1-1; D uncertain. Germline CDR1 is LGHDT and CDR2 is YNNKEL (reference sequence). V shed 3 bases and J shed 2 bases, with 7 bases lying between them. The CDR3 sequence is 13 residues long. This CDR3 is CASSQDYNTEAFF. DNA of the CDR3: TGTGCCAGCAGCCAGGACTATAACACTGAAGCTTTCTTT.

This clone was picked up one time. The V call is TRBV1, the J call TRBJ2-7; TRBD2, as called in the table, went unchecked against the DNA. TRBV1 is a pseudogene locus. CDR3 length: 15 residues. The CDR3 reads CTSSQGGLAGDEQYV. CDR3 coding DNA: TGCACCAGCAGCCAGGGGGGACTAGCGGGGGACGAGCAGTACGTC.

The chain carries TRBV9 and TRBJ1-4; D gene uncertain. The CDR3 spans 14 residues. Germline CDR1 is SGDLS and CDR2 is YYNGEE. V lost 4 bases and J 0 bases, leaving 7 bases between the germline ends. This CDR3 is CASSPGPTNEKLFF. DNA of the CDR3: TGTGCCAGCAGCCCGGGTCCAACTAATGAAAAACTGTTTTTT.

The chain has TRBV5-1 and TRBJ1-4; TRBD1 is a possible D gene (6 bases). The germline V gene encodes CDR1 SGHRS and CDR2 YFSETQ. V was pared by 5 bases and J by 4 bases, with 9 bases between. The CDR3 has 13 amino acids. CDR3 sequence: CASRTGLNEKLFF. The CDR3 bases are TGCGCCAGCAGGACAGGCCTTAATGAAAAACTGTTTTTT. Using reference TRBV5-1 and TRBJ1-4 for the parts outside the CDR3, the full variable domain is KAGVTQTPRYLIKTRGQQVTLSCSPISGHRSVSWYQQTPGQGLQFLFEYFSETQRNKGNFPGRFSGRQFSNSRSEMNVSTLELGDSALYLCASRTGLNEKLFFGSGTQLSVL.

The rearrangement links TRBV9 to TRBJ2-5; D gene unclear. Germline values: CDR1 SGDLS, CDR2 YYNGEE. The length of the CDR3 is 13 residues. V was shortened by 6 bases and J by 1 base, with 10 bases between the two germline ends. The CDR3 sequence: CASKSHLQETQYF. The CDR3 DNA reads as TGTGCCAGCAAGTCACACCTCCAAGAGACCCAGTACTTC.

The chain has TRBV7-8 and TRBJ1-5, with TRBD1 identical over 9 bases. The V segment lost 4 bases and the J segment 4 bases; nucleotides outside the gene matches: 5. The CDR3 loop spans 15 amino acids. Germline assignment: CDR1 SGHVS and CDR2 FQNEAQ. In DNA, the CDR3 is TGTGCCAGCAGCTCCCACGACAGGGGGAATCAGCCCCAGCATTTT. This sequence encodes CASSSHDRGNQPQHF.

V gene TRBV10-1 combines with J gene TRBJ2-3; 13 bases line up with TRBD2. Germline V gives CDR1 WNHNN, CDR2 SYGVQD (reference sequence). There are 16 residues in the CDR3. V lost 4 bases and J lost 2; bases outside the gene matches: 3. CDR3 sequence (DNA): TGCGCCAGCAGTGGGGGACTAGCGGGGCTCACAGATACGCAGTATTTT. Its protein product is CASSGGLAGLTDTQYF.

The V gene is TRBV18, the J gene TRBJ1-1; TRBD1 matches at 9 bases. This CDR3 has 16 residues. Germline trimming cut 3 bases from V and 2 bases from J; bases unmatched to any gene: 7. CDR1 is KGHSH and CDR2 is LQKENI in the germline V gene. This CDR3 is CASSPGQGSFNTEAFF. The DNA of the CDR3 is TGTGCCAGCTCACCGGGACAGGGTTCATTTAACACTGAAGCTTTCTTT.

The chain is built from TRBV6-1 and TRBJ1-1; 8 positions agree with TRBD1. Germline-derived CDR1 and CDR2 are MNHNS and SASEGT. Losses at the gene ends were 2 bases for V and 4 bases for J; bases not matched to a gene: 12. This CDR3 is built from 17 residues. CDR3 sequence reads: CASSERGRTGWTTEAFF. Written as DNA, the CDR3 is TGTGCCAGCAGTGAAAGAGGAAGGACAGGGTGGACCACTGAAGCTTTCTTT.

V usage is TRBV7-2 and J usage is TRBJ2-3; D gene uncertain. The CDR3 has 12 residues. Germline CDR1 and CDR2: SGHTA and FQGNSA. The V end lost 6 bases, the J end lost 6 bases, and 10 bases lay between the germline ends. The CDR3 nucleotides are TGTGCCAGCAGAACTAACCCGGATACGCAGTATTTT. It specifies CASRTNPDTQYF.

This clone was seen once. This chain links TRBV13 with TRBJ1-2, with 7 bases lining up with TRBD1. CDR3 size: 17 residues. V dropped 4 bases and J dropped 4; count of bases not matched to a gene: 15. CDR1 and CDR2 (germline): PRHDT, FYEKMQ (reference sequence). Here the CDR3 reads CASSSLGRQGVGYGYTF. The DNA of the CDR3 is TGTGCCAGCAGCTCTTTAGGGAGACAGGGAGTCGGCTATGGCTACACCTTC.

This chain joins TRBV6-5 and TRBJ1-4; TRBD1 aligns across 7 bases. Germline loops: CDR1 MNHEY, CDR2 SVGAGI. The CDR3 spans 14 residues. V was pared by 5 bases and J by 4 bases, with 4 bases of the junction left unmatched. CDR3 DNA sequence: TGTGCCAGCAGTCGGACAGGCCGTAATGAAAAACTGTTTTTT. Protein product: CASSRTGRNEKLFF.

The rearrangement uses TRBV27 and TRBJ1-6; D remains unclear. V was clipped by 0 bases and J by 6 bases, with 9 bases between them. CDR3 length: 15 residues. The germline V gene has CDR1 MNHEY and CDR2 SMNVEV (reference sequence). CDR3 sequence: CASSLSKQPNSPLHF. The CDR3 DNA follows: TGTGCCAGCAGTTTATCGAAACAGCCTAATTCACCCCTCCACTTT.